Following are 32 T cell receptor beta chains from one sample sequenced in a study of blood T cell repertoires in COVID-19. The assay was immunoSEQ multiplex PCR, and TCRdb's table has in-frame clones only and misses some. The sample carries approximately 190,000 clones, roughly 88% recorded once. The sample was peripheral blood. These receptors originate from a woman in her forties who had recovered from COVID-19.

The V gene is TRBV14, the J gene TRBJ2-3; 8 bases are a match to TRBD2. The V segment lost 5 bases and the J segment 2 bases; nucleotides outside the gene matches: 6. There are 15 residues in the CDR3. The germline V gene encodes CDR1 SGHDN and CDR2 FVKESK. The CDR3 region is CASSSLAGLTDTQYF. In DNA, the CDR3 is TGTGCCAGCAGCTCCCTAGCGGGCCTCACAGATACGCAGTATTTT.

The J gene is TRBJ2-2, the V gene TRBV3-1 (or the pseudogene TRBV3-2); D not certain. The CDR3 runs 13 residues. V was trimmed by 0 bases and J by 6 bases, leaving 5 bases between them. Looked up from germline, CDR1 is LGHDT and CDR2 is YNNKEL (reference sequence). The CDR3 is CASSQESAGELFF. The CDR3 DNA is TGTGCCAGCAGCCAAGAGTCGGCCGGGGAGCTGTTTTTT.

The J gene is TRBJ2-3, the V gene TRBV9; D is undetermined. CDR1 and CDR2 (germline): SGDLS, YYNGEE. V was clipped by 3 bases and J by 2 bases, with 16 bases between them. The CDR3 totals 16 residues. The CDR3 DNA follows: TGTGCCAGCAGCGCCCGAGGTGTAGGAACCACAGATACGCAGTATTTT. Residues: CASSARGVGTTDTQYF.

The chain uses TRBV6-5 and TRBJ2-5; D perhaps matches TRBD2 (6 bases). Per the germline V gene, CDR1 is MNHEY and CDR2 is SVGAGI. Trimming left V 2 bases short and J 2 bases short, with 9 bases between. CDR3 size: 14 residues. CDR3 bases: TGTGCCAGCAGTTACCGCGGGGAACAAGAGACCCAGTACTTC. It yields the protein CASSYRGEQETQYF.

This rearrangement joins TRBV11-2 to TRBJ2-3; the match to TRBD2 covers 8 bases. This CDR3 comprises 15 residues. Trimming cost V 7 bases and J 3 bases; bases outside gene matches: 9. Germline V CDR1 and CDR2: SGHAT, FQNNGV. The CDR3 reads CASTRESGSTDTQYF. Here the CDR3 DNA reads TGTGCCAGCACCCGTGAGAGCGGGAGTACAGATACGCAGTATTTT.

This chain connects TRBV28 to TRBJ2-3, with 10 positions matching TRBD1. The CDR3 extends over 14 amino acids. The V and J ends lost 9 bases and 4 bases, in that order; junction bases with no gene match: 7. Germline V gives CDR1 MDHEN, CDR2 SYDVKM. CDR3 in DNA: TGTGCCAGTAAAGAGACAGGGGGCTCAGATACGCAGTATTTT. This gives the protein CASKETGGSDTQYF.

The chain joins TRBV6-5 to TRBJ1-4; D is perhaps TRBD1 (6 bases). The CDR3 is made up of 14 amino acids. Germline CDR1 and CDR2: MNHEY and SVGAGI. Deletions cut 0 bases from V and 10 bases from J, with 12 bases between. CDR3 sequence (DNA): TGTGCCAGCAGTTACTCCGGACAGTCGGGAAAACTGTTTTTT. Its protein is CASSYSGQSGKLFF.

The chain uses TRBV28 and TRBJ1-1, with D hard to call. The V gene's germline CDR1 is MDHEN and CDR2 SYDVKM. The CDR3 consists of 17 residues. Between the trimmed V and J ends, which lost 0 bases and 0 bases, there was a span of 14 bases. The CDR3 region is CASSLWTGFKMNTEAFF. CDR3 in DNA: TGTGCCAGCAGTTTATGGACGGGGTTTAAAATGAACACTGAAGCTTTCTTT.

The rearrangement uses TRBV7-9 and TRBJ2-7, with TRBD2 matching over 10 bases. Germline CDR1 is SEHNR and CDR2 is FQNEAQ (reference sequence). Germline trimming cut 1 base from V and 7 bases from J; bases unmatched to any gene: 7. The CDR3 contains 15 residues. The CDR3 nucleotides are TGTGCCAGCAGCTTAGTCGGGACTAGCGTTCGAGAGCAGTACTTC. Translated, it gives CASSLVGTSVREQYF.

CDR3 in amino acids: CASSSSGGVNNEQFF. The CDR3 DNA follows: TGTGCCAGCTCCTCTAGCGGGGGAGTAAACAATGAGCAGTTCTTC. This chain links TRBV27 with TRBJ2-1, with TRBD2 matching 10 bases. Per the germline V gene, CDR1 is MNHEY and CDR2 is SMNVEV (reference sequence). J gave up 5 bases and V 8 bases, and 9 bases lay outside the gene matches. The CDR3 length is 15 residues.

This clone is a singleton in its sample. The chain uses TRBV27 and TRBJ1-5; D ambiguous. The CDR3 extends over 15 amino acids. Germline assignment: CDR1 MNHEY and CDR2 SMNVEV (reference sequence). The V end lost 0 bases, the J end lost 5 bases, and 11 bases lay between the germline ends. CDR3 in amino acids: CASSLSMWPYQPQHF. The CDR3 DNA is TGTGCCAGCAGTTTATCGATGTGGCCGTATCAGCCCCAGCATTTT.

V is TRBV5-4 and J is TRBJ1-5, with D perhaps TRBD1 (6 bases). Trimming pared 0 bases from V and 10 bases from J, leaving 14 bases between. The CDR3 has 14 amino acids. Germline CDR1 reads SGHNT; CDR2 reads YYREEE (reference sequence). The CDR3 here is CASSLAPTGNPQHF. The CDR3 DNA follows: TGTGCCAGCAGCTTGGCACCAACAGGGAATCCCCAGCATTTT. Together with reference TRBV5-4 and TRBJ1-5, the CDR3 gives the full variable domain: ETGVTQSPTHLIKTRGQQVTLRCSSQSGHNTVSWYQQALGQGPQFIFQYYREEENGRGNFPPRFSGLQFPNYSSELNVNALELDDSALYLCASSLAPTGNPQHFGDGTRLSIL.

The genes are TRBV7-8 and TRBJ2-6, with unresolved D. The CDR3 is made up of 17 amino acids. Germline CDR1 SGHVS, CDR2 FQNEAQ. V lost 4 bases to trimming and J lost 0 bases, with 13 bases between them. CDR3 loop: CASSSSFRSSGANVLTF. Written as DNA, the CDR3 is TGTGCCAGCAGCTCCTCGTTCAGGTCCTCTGGGGCCAACGTCCTGACTTTC.

The V gene is TRBV18, the J gene TRBJ2-1; possible D gene TRBD1, 8 bases. The CDR3 has 15 amino acids. V was clipped by 6 bases and J by 4 bases, with 16 bases between them. Germline CDR1 KGHSH, CDR2 LQKENI. The CDR3 sequence: CASSPGGQVYNEQFF. The CDR3 nucleotides read TGTGCCAGCTCCCCGGGGGGACAGGTATACAATGAGCAGTTCTTC.

The chain joins TRBV13 to TRBJ2-7, with unresolved D. Between the trimmed V and J ends, which lost 2 bases and 3 bases, there was a span of 5 bases. The CDR3 has 12 amino acids. Germline V CDR1 and CDR2: PRHDT, FYEKMQ (reference sequence). The CDR3 region has the DNA TGTGCCAGCAGCTTAAGCCTCTACGAGCAGTACTTC. Translating it yields CASSLSLYEQYF.

The CDR3 bases are TGTGCCAGCAGCTTACCAGGGGACGGAAACACCATATATTTT. Amino acid sequence: CASSLPGDGNTIYF. The chain uses TRBV7-8 and TRBJ1-3, with a tentative D call TRBD1 (6 bases). Germline values: CDR1 SGHVS, CDR2 FQNEAQ. The CDR3 sequence is 14 residues long. The ends were cut back, 2 bases at V and 4 bases at J, with 9 bases in the middle.

V gene TRBV6-5 combines with J gene TRBJ1-2, with D unresolved. The germline V gene has CDR1 MNHEY and CDR2 SVGAGI. V was pared by 0 bases and J by 0 bases, with 5 bases between. The CDR3 loop spans 14 amino acids. The CDR3 sequence is CASSYSGANYGYTF. CDR3 bases: TGTGCCAGCAGTTACTCAGGAGCTAACTATGGCTACACCTTC.

The chain joins TRBV7-3 to TRBJ2-1; TRBD2 might be the D (6 bases). The CDR3 extends over 18 amino acids. The germline V and J ends were trimmed by 6 bases and 0 bases, with 21 bases remaining between them. Germline lookup yields CDR1 SGHTA and CDR2 FQGTGA. CDR3 amino acids: CASSLGAGTKGSYNEQFF. CDR3 in DNA: TGTGCCAGCAGTTTAGGAGCGGGTACAAAGGGCTCCTACAATGAGCAGTTCTTC. The full variable domain, completed using reference TRBV7-3 and TRBJ2-1, is GAGVSQTPSNKVTEKGKYVELRCDPISGHTALYWYRQSLGQGPEFLIYFQGTGAADDSGLPNDRFFAVRPEGSVSTLKIQRTERGDSAVYLCASSLGAGTKGSYNEQFFGPGTRLTVL.

This chain joins TRBV30 and TRBJ2-7; 10 bases are a match to TRBD2. The germline V gene encodes CDR1 GTSNPN and CDR2 SVGIG (reference sequence). With 0 bases clipped from V and 7 bases from J, the junction kept 9 bases outside the gene matches. The CDR3 is 15 residues long. The CDR3 sequence: CAWSVGRSSGSEQYF. CDR3 bases: TGTGCCTGGAGTGTAGGTCGGTCTAGCGGGAGTGAGCAGTACTTC.

This chain links TRBV7-2 with TRBJ2-5, with 12 bases that match TRBD2. The V gene end was trimmed by 2 bases and the J gene end by 5 bases; junction bases not matched to a gene: 6. The CDR3 is made up of 16 amino acids. Germline V gene data show CDR1 as SGHTA and CDR2 as FQGNSA. The chain's CDR3 is CASSLQTSGSSETQYF. As DNA, the CDR3 is TGTGCCAGCAGCTTACAGACTAGCGGGAGCTCGGAGACCCAGTACTTC.

The chain has TRBV28 and TRBJ2-3, with a weak D call TRBD1 (5 bases). In germline, CDR1 is MDHEN, CDR2 SYDVKM. V was pared by 6 bases and J by 0 bases, with 10 bases between. The CDR3 runs 14 residues. CDR3: CASRPRDSTDTQYF. For the CDR3, the DNA is TGTGCCAGCAGGCCCAGGGATAGCACAGATACGCAGTATTTT.

The rearrangement links TRBV27 to TRBJ2-2, with 8 bases aligning to TRBD1. CDR3 length: 16 amino acids. Trimming at V came to 2 bases and at J to 6 bases, leaving 8 bases not matched to a gene. The germline V gene encodes CDR1 MNHEY and CDR2 SMNVEV (reference sequence). The chain's CDR3 is CASSLRDRSYSGELFF. The CDR3 bases are TGTGCCAGCAGTTTAAGGGACAGGAGTTATTCCGGGGAGCTGTTTTTT.

This clone was counted a few times. V is TRBV6-2 or TRBV6-3 and J is TRBJ2-2; D ambiguous. Germline values: CDR1 MNHEY, CDR2 SVGEGT. This CDR3 is built from 15 residues. V was cut by 2 bases and J by 0 bases, with 7 bases left in between. The CDR3 sequence is CASSYQDSNTGELFF. The CDR3 DNA reads as TGTGCCAGCAGTTACCAAGACTCGAACACCGGGGAGCTGTTTTTT.

The V call is TRBV3-1 (or the pseudogene TRBV3-2), the J call TRBJ1-3; D remains ambiguous. V was trimmed by 1 base and J by 0 bases, leaving 10 bases between them. Germline V gene data show CDR1 as LGHDT and CDR2 as YNNKEL (reference sequence). The length of the CDR3 is 16 residues. The chain's CDR3 is CASSQVVRSSGNTIYF. In DNA, the CDR3 is TGTGCCAGCAGCCAAGTGGTTCGGAGCTCTGGAAACACCATATATTTT.

The rearrangement links TRBV29-1 to TRBJ2-7; 10 bases are shared with TRBD2. Losses at the gene ends were 3 bases for V and 0 bases for J; bases not matched to a gene: 5. The CDR3 has 15 residues. Germline assignment: CDR1 SQVTM and CDR2 ANQGSEA. This chain's CDR3 is CSVDGPSGSSYEQYF. As DNA, the CDR3 is TGCAGCGTTGATGGCCCTAGCGGGAGCTCCTACGAGCAGTACTTC.

The gene calls are TRBV7-9 and TRBJ1-5; D is possibly TRBD1 (5 bases). Trimming removed 1 base at V and 0 bases at J, with 7 bases between. Germline-derived CDR1 and CDR2 are SEHNR and FQNEAQ (reference sequence). This CDR3 is 15 amino acids long. Written as DNA, the CDR3 is TGTGCCAGCAGCTTAGGACAGACTAGCAATCAGCCCCAGCATTTT. It codes for CASSLGQTSNQPQHF.

The table lists this clone with a few counts. The V gene is TRBV12-2, the J gene TRBJ1-1; no check of the table's D call, TRBD1, against the DNA was made. TRBV12-2 is tagged as a pseudogene. This CDR3 spans 21 amino acids. The CDR3, as DNA: TGTGCAAGTCGCTTAGTTTCGGGTGGATTGACAGGGATAGGGAAAAACACTGAAGCTTTCTTT. This sequence encodes CASRLVSGGLTGIGKNTEAFF.

The CDR3 spells CASSSMGQGLYGYTF. The CDR3 bases are TGTGCCAGCAGCTCCATGGGACAGGGACTCTATGGCTACACCTTC. The rearrangement uses TRBV11-2 and TRBJ1-2, with 9 bases aligning to TRBD1. CDR3 length: 15 residues. Per germline, CDR1 SGHAT and CDR2 FQNNGV. V shed 4 bases and J 4 bases; nucleotides not matched to a gene: 7.

The CDR3 DNA is TGTGCCAGCAGCATAACCGGGACTAGTACAGATACGCAGTATTTT. It specifies CASSITGTSTDTQYF. The J gene is TRBJ2-3, the V gene TRBV7-2, with 8 bases lining up with TRBD2. Germline trimming cut 5 bases from V and 3 bases from J; bases unmatched to any gene: 7. Germline assignment: CDR1 SGHTA and CDR2 FQGNSA. This CDR3 has 15 residues.

The chain recombines TRBV3-1 (or the pseudogene TRBV3-2) with TRBJ1-6; D is unresolved. The CDR3 is 13 amino acids. Germline CDR1 LGHDT, CDR2 YNNKEL (reference sequence). Trimming left V 0 bases short and J 14 bases short, with 11 bases between. This chain's CDR3 is CASSQDRAGSLHF. The CDR3 bases are TGTGCCAGCAGCCAAGATCGTGCCGGGTCCCTCCACTTT.

The rearrangement links TRBV19 to TRBJ2-7; D is undetermined. V lost 8 bases, J lost 0 bases, and 17 bases lay in between. This CDR3 is 15 amino acids long. Germline values: CDR1 LNHDA, CDR2 SQIVND (reference sequence). DNA of the CDR3: TGTGCCAGTTCCTTTGACTCACACGACTCCTACGAGCAGTACTTC. Its protein is CASSFDSHDSYEQYF.

CDR3 region: CASLQGSRGYGYTF. The CDR3 DNA sequence: TGTGCCAGTCTACAGGGGAGCCGTGGCTATGGCTACACCTTC. The chain combines TRBV19 with TRBJ1-2, with TRBD1 identical over 7 bases. Germline loops: CDR1 LNHDA, CDR2 SQIVND (reference sequence). The CDR3 has 14 residues. With V trimmed by 8 bases and J by 4 bases, 10 bases remained unmatched.